The 31 T cell receptor beta chains presented below share a single source sample, sequenced in a study of T cells in Graves' hyperthyroidism and ophthalmopathy (dated by TCRdb to between 2018 and 2021). Library creation used multiplex PCR. The instrument given in TCRdb is Illumina HiSeq 2000. The TCR beta CDR3 regions were amplified from RNA transcripts. The TCR CDR3 was subjected to a first round of RT-PCR using the HTBI primer set and the Qiagen OneStep RT-PCR kit. TCRdb passed the public sequencing reads through fastp at Q25 and MiXCR, retaining productive beta sequences. CDR3 protein sequences are deduplicated, and each keeps its most common genes and DNA. For this sample there are some 350,000 distinct CDR3 sequences; 15% to 20% appear just once. 3% to 4.5% of the sample lies in the top ten. The material sequenced was blood. These receptors came from a woman aged 18-29 years with Graves' hyperthyroidism.

This clonotype was observed many times. The V gene is TRBV6-5, the J gene TRBJ1-2, with 10 positions matching TRBD1. CDR3 size: 14 residues. Trimming at V came to 7 bases and at J to 8 bases, leaving 10 bases not matched to a gene. The germline V gene encodes CDR1 MNHEY and CDR2 SVGAGI. The CDR3 here is CASTMTGGRGGYTF. In DNA form, the CDR3 reads TGTGCCAGCACCATGACAGGGGGCCGGGGAGGCTACACCTTC.

This clonotype was detected ten times or more. This chain links TRBV9 with TRBJ2-5; D is undetermined. Deletions cut 0 bases from V and 3 bases from J, with 6 bases between. Germline CDR1 reads SGDLS; CDR2 reads YYNGEE. CDR3 length: 13 residues. CDR3 in amino acids: CASSVDKEETQYF. The CDR3 region has the DNA TGTGCCAGCAGCGTAGATAAGGAAGAGACCCAGTACTTC.

The chain has TRBV4-2 and TRBJ2-5, with no clear D. Germline V lookup: CDR1 LGHNA, CDR2 YNFKEQ. The CDR3 runs 16 residues. Trimming took 0 bases from V and 5 from J, leaving 16 bases between them. DNA of the CDR3: TGTGCCAGCAGCCAAGATCGGGCTAGATCCGCGGAGACCCAGTACTTC. Translation gives CASSQDRARSAETQYF.

This clonotype has at least ten counts. The rearrangement joins TRBV20-1 to TRBJ1-5; D is perhaps TRBD1 (5 bases). The V end was cut by 0 bases, the J end by 6 bases, with 18 bases between. The germline CDR1 and CDR2 sequences are DFQATT and SNEGSKA (reference sequence). This CDR3 spans 16 amino acids. The DNA of the CDR3 is TGCAGTGCTAGAGATCTTGGGGCAGGAGGGAGTCAGCCCCAGCATTTT. Its protein is CSARDLGAGGSQPQHF.

This clonotype was counted many times. The V gene is TRBV6-1, the J gene TRBJ2-4, with TRBD2 matching 8 bases. Trimming at V came to 6 bases and at J to 8 bases, leaving 15 bases not matched to a gene. CDR3 length equals 16 residues. CDR1 MNHNS and CDR2 SASEGT come from the germline V gene. CDR3 in amino acids: CASSSLGGGDRYIQYF. CDR3 nucleotides: TGTGCCAGCAGCTCCCTCGGGGGGGGCGATCGGTACATTCAGTACTTC.

This clonotype was detected ten times or more. This chain uses TRBV5-1 with TRBJ1-1; 7 bases match TRBD1. There are 14 residues in the CDR3. The trim removed 4 bases at V and 8 bases at J, leaving 11 bases unmatched. Germline V gene lookup returns CDR1 SGHRS and CDR2 YFSETQ. For the CDR3, the DNA is TGCGCCAGCAGCACACGGGGGTGGGGACAGGAAGCTTTCTTT. Translating gives CASSTRGWGQEAFF.

Many counts were recorded for this clonotype. The rearrangement links TRBV18 to TRBJ1-2; D gene uncertain. V lost 5 bases and J 4 bases, leaving 14 bases between the germline ends. Germline loops: CDR1 KGHSH, CDR2 LQKENI. This CDR3 spans 14 amino acids. CDR3 residues: CASSAVGIGYGYTF. CDR3 nucleotides: TGTGCCAGCTCAGCCGTTGGCATAGGCTATGGCTACACCTTC.

On this clonotype: This could be a read error, since a much larger clone is one nucleotide away. The chain combines TRBV15 with TRBJ1-2; D ambiguous. V gave up 1 base and J gave up 4 bases, with 10 bases separating them. Germline V gene sequence: CDR1 LNHNV, CDR2 YYDKDF (reference sequence). This CDR3 spans 14 amino acids. In nucleotides, the CDR3 is TGTGCCACCAGCAGAGGAGGAGAGGGCTATGGCTACACCTTC. Translated: CATSRGGEGYGYTF.

This clonotype was observed at least ten times. The chain joins TRBV12-3 or TRBV12-4 to TRBJ1-5, with 7 bases lining up with TRBD1. This CDR3 has 16 amino acids. Unmatched junction bases numbered 11, after V lost 6 bases and J lost 3 bases. The CDR3 nucleotides read TGTGCCAGCAGCCAGGGGAGGGGACAGTTCAATCAGCCCCAGCATTTT. Amino acid sequence: CASSQGRGQFNQPQHF.

This clonotype was picked up many times. The chain carries TRBV12-3 or TRBV12-4 and TRBJ2-5; D may be TRBD1 (5 bases). CDR3 length equals 14 residues. V lost 3 bases and J 7 bases, leaving 15 bases between the germline ends. The DNA of the CDR3 is TGTGCCAGCAGTTTGGGCAGGGCTGAAGTGACCCAGTACTTC. Translating it yields CASSLGRAEVTQYF.

Only a few counts were recorded for this clonotype. J is TRBJ1-1 and V is TRBV9; D uncertain. CDR3 size: 13 residues. The V gene's germline CDR1 is SGDLS and CDR2 YYNGEE. The germline V and J ends were trimmed by 5 bases and 4 bases, with 12 bases remaining between them. CDR3 protein: CASSTESRTEAFF. The CDR3 bases are TGTGCCAGCAGTACGGAGAGCCGCACTGAAGCTTTCTTT.

This clonotype has at least ten counts. V and J are TRBV5-8 and TRBJ1-1; TRBD1 aligns across 7 bases. The V segment lost 4 bases and the J segment 10 bases; nucleotides outside the gene matches: 10. The CDR3 runs 13 residues. Germline CDR1 reads SGHTS; CDR2 reads YDEGEE. The CDR3 loop is CASSQQGRGVAFF. The CDR3 nucleotides read TGTGCCAGCAGCCAACAGGGGAGAGGGGTAGCTTTCTTT.

The chain uses TRBV4-2 and TRBJ2-5; 8 bases are shared with TRBD2. CDR1 and CDR2 from the germline V gene are LGHNA and YNFKEQ. This CDR3 comprises 16 residues. V shed 0 bases, J shed 2 bases, and the junction held 5 bases outside the gene matches. The CDR3 DNA follows: TGTGCCAGCAGCCAAGAAGGACTAGCAGGGCAAGAGACCCAGTACTTC. Its protein is CASSQEGLAGQETQYF.

In regard to this clonotype: A read error may produce the germline difference seen at one junction end. The chain couples TRBV15 to TRBJ2-5; the D is unclear. The length of the CDR3 is 14 residues. From germline, CDR1 is LNHNV and CDR2 YYDKDF (reference sequence). CDR3 DNA sequence: TGTGCCACCAGCAGAGATGGTTACCAAGAGATCCAGGACTTC. Translation: CATSRDGYQEIQDF.

The gene calls are TRBV27 and TRBJ2-5, with a tentative D call TRBD1 (6 bases). Trimming removed 0 bases at V and 1 base at J, with 9 bases between. The CDR3 contains 15 residues. Germline V lookup: CDR1 MNHEY, CDR2 SMNVEV (reference sequence). CDR3 nucleotide sequence: TGTGCCAGCAGTTTATCGCTAGGGGGCCAAGAGACCCAGTACTTC. Protein: CASSLSLGGQETQYF.

At least ten counts were recorded for this clonotype. This rearrangement joins TRBV6-2 or TRBV6-3 to TRBJ2-5, with a weak D call TRBD1 (5 bases). Per the germline V gene, CDR1 is MNHEY and CDR2 is SVGEGT. Trimming stripped 5 bases from V and 2 bases from J, with 9 bases between. CDR3 length: 13 residues. The chain's CDR3 is CASSIQDQETQYF. The CDR3 coding sequence is TGTGCCAGCAGTATACAGGATCAAGAGACCCAGTACTTC.

There are many counts of this clonotype. The chain combines TRBV6-1 with TRBJ1-2; tentative D call: TRBD1 (5 bases). The CDR3 spans 13 residues. Germline lookup yields CDR1 MNHNS and CDR2 SASEGT. The V end lost 2 bases, the J end lost 8 bases, and 12 bases lay between the germline ends. CDR3 in DNA: TGTGCCAGCAGTGAAATCGGGGCTTGGGGCTACACCTTC. Amino acids: CASSEIGAWGYTF.

This clonotype was seen a few times. CDR3 nucleotide sequence: TGTGCCAGCTCACCGGACAGGGAGTCCTACGAGCAGTACTTC. Amino acids: CASSPDRESYEQYF. The chain combines TRBV18 with TRBJ2-7, with TRBD1 matching 8 bases. This CDR3 has 14 amino acids. CDR1 is KGHSH, CDR2 LQKENI, per germline. V lost 3 bases and J lost 1; bases outside the gene matches: 2.

This clonotype showed up many times. The CDR3 is CATSGTGRSGANVLTF. CDR3 sequence (DNA): TGTGCCACCTCCGGGACAGGCCGCTCTGGGGCCAACGTCCTGACTTTC. The rearrangement uses TRBV6-2 or TRBV6-3 and TRBJ2-6, with 8 bases aligning to TRBD1. With 10 bases clipped from V and 0 bases from J, the junction kept 8 bases outside the gene matches. The germline CDR1 and CDR2 sequences are MNHEY and SVGEGT. This CDR3 spans 16 amino acids.

The rearrangement links TRBV3-1 to TRBJ1-2; TRBD1 is a possible D gene (6 bases). The V gene's germline CDR1 is LGHDT and CDR2 YNNKEL (reference sequence). This CDR3 is 13 amino acids long. V was cut by 3 bases and J by 9 bases, with 14 bases left in between. CDR3 nucleotides: TGTGCCAGCAGCCAGGCCCCCGGGACAAGCTACACCTTC. The encoded protein is CASSQAPGTSYTF.

This clonotype was seen repeatedly, ten times or more. CDR3 protein: CASGLQHPGADTEAFF. As DNA, the CDR3 is TGTGCTAGTGGTTTGCAACACCCTGGCGCGGACACTGAAGCTTTCTTT. The genes are TRBV12-5 and TRBJ1-1; the D is unclear. This CDR3 has 16 residues. The germline V gene has CDR1 LGHNT and CDR2 FRNRAP. Between the trimmed V and J ends, which lost 2 bases and 3 bases, there was a span of 16 bases.

The sample holds many counts of this clonotype. The chain has TRBV27 and TRBJ1-2; a weak D match, TRBD1 (5 bases). CDR1 MNHEY and CDR2 SMNVEV come from the germline V gene (reference sequence). Trimming stripped 3 bases from V and 1 base from J, with 18 bases between. The CDR3 extends over 17 amino acids. The CDR3 protein is CASSFRAISGNNYGYTF. The CDR3 DNA follows: TGTGCCAGCAGTTTCAGGGCCATTAGCGGAAATAACTATGGCTACACCTTC.

J is TRBJ2-5 and V is TRBV6-2 or TRBV6-3; unclear D gene. This CDR3 has 15 residues. Germline V gene lookup returns CDR1 MNHEY and CDR2 SVGEGT. With 4 bases removed from V and 2 bases from J, the gap between germline ends came to 14 bases. CDR3: CASSLGLVRQETQYF. In DNA, the CDR3 is TGTGCCAGCAGTTTAGGTTTGGTTCGTCAAGAGACCCAGTACTTC.

This clonotype has a count of ten or more. V gene TRBV7-8 combines with J gene TRBJ2-3, with 12 bases matching TRBD1. The CDR3 runs to 15 residues. Germline assignment: CDR1 SGHVS and CDR2 FQNEAQ. Trimming cost V 4 bases and J 5 bases; bases outside gene matches: 4. This CDR3 reads CASSSGTGGVDTQYF. The CDR3 DNA reads as TGTGCCAGCAGCTCCGGGACAGGGGGCGTAGATACGCAGTATTTT.

At least ten counts were recorded for this clonotype. V and J are TRBV6-5 and TRBJ1-1; D is ambiguous. The CDR3 is made up of 11 amino acids. Trimming shortened V by 6 bases and J by 5 bases, and 7 bases separated the two germline ends. Germline CDR1 MNHEY, CDR2 SVGAGI. The CDR3 coding sequence is TGTGCCAGCAGCGTGGGGACTGAAGCTTTCTTT. As protein: CASSVGTEAFF.

The chain couples TRBV6-1 to TRBJ2-2, with a weak D call TRBD1 (6 bases). The CDR3 is made up of 14 amino acids. Trimming took off 1 base at V and 3 bases at J, with 6 bases between the two ends. In germline, CDR1 is MNHNS, CDR2 SASEGT. In DNA form, the CDR3 reads TGTGCCAGCAGTGAAGACAGGGACACCGGGGAGCTGTTTTTT. As protein: CASSEDRDTGELFF.

This clonotype has ten or more counts. This rearrangement joins TRBV18 to TRBJ2-5; maybe TRBD2 (6 bases). The CDR3 has 14 amino acids. Trimming removed 0 bases from V and 4 bases from J, with 9 bases in between. Germline CDR1 is KGHSH and CDR2 is LQKENI. The CDR3 loop reads CASSPPVGGETQYF. The CDR3 DNA reads as TGTGCCAGCTCACCACCGGTGGGGGGAGAGACCCAGTACTTC.

This clonotype was found many times. This chain connects TRBV6-4 to TRBJ2-2, with 7 bases aligning to TRBD1. V shed 6 bases, J shed 0 bases, and the junction held 10 bases outside the gene matches. This CDR3 is built from 17 residues. Per the germline V gene, CDR1 is MRHNA and CDR2 is SNTAGT. CDR3 loop: CASSRLTGPTNTGELFF. The CDR3 coding sequence is TGTGCCAGCAGCCGCCTGACAGGGCCAACGAACACCGGGGAGCTGTTTTTT.

Ten or more counts support this clonotype. V gene TRBV6-1 combines with J gene TRBJ2-7; 9 bases align to TRBD1. Germline CDR1 reads MNHNS; CDR2 reads SASEGT. V was clipped by 4 bases and J by 3 bases; unmatched bases: 4. The CDR3 contains 14 residues. The CDR3 bases are TGTGCCAGCAGTGGGGACAGGGTTATCTACGAGCAGTACTTC. The encoded protein is CASSGDRVIYEQYF.

This clonotype was seen at least ten times. The chain recombines TRBV6-1 with TRBJ1-5, with D tentatively TRBD1 (5 bases). CDR3 length: 16 amino acids. Trimming removed 4 bases from V and 0 bases from J, with 13 bases in between. Germline values: CDR1 MNHNS, CDR2 SASEGT. The chain's CDR3 is CASSADIGYSNQPQHF. The CDR3 DNA reads as TGTGCCAGCAGTGCGGACATCGGCTATAGCAATCAGCCCCAGCATTTT.

The chain uses TRBV7-8 and TRBJ1-1; 9 nucleotides line up with TRBD1. The CDR3 runs to 13 residues. CDR1 is SGHVS and CDR2 is FQNEAQ in the germline V gene. The junction had 6 bases not matched to a gene; V was cut back by 4 bases and J by 9 bases. The CDR3 protein is CASSSGDRGKAFF. In DNA form, the CDR3 reads TGTGCCAGCAGCTCCGGAGACAGGGGGAAAGCTTTCTTT.